This TCR beta chain was sequenced for a study of shared clonotypes between healthy human individuals (dated by TCRdb to between 2020 and 2021). At the level of the whole study: The cohort comprised a couple of women and a few men aged 18 to 49 years. Each donor's leukapheresis produced roughly between roughly 0.85 and 10 billion PBMCs. To increase sequencing depth and limit assay-specific biases, TCR repertoire library preparation and sequencing were carried out by different laboratories using diverse techniques. To estimate repertoire size and how much clonotype sharing occurs between individuals, the study deeply sequenced the blood TCR repertoires of a handful of healthy adults. For each donor, three plates each were used for CD4 naive and CD4 memory, two plates were used for CD8 naive, and one plate was used for CD8 memory. The research as a whole found: Only blood was sampled, and tissue TCR repertoires likely differ from those in blood. Incomplete sequencing was indicated by rarefaction of sorted-subset datasets, despite the large sequencing depth. Naive subsets generally had larger estimated clonotype richness than memory subsets. Clonotypes shared by all four sorted-subset donors showed higher generation probabilities than non-shared clonotypes. Based on pairwise subsampling, the degree of clonotype sharing among donors was expected to be affected by sequencing depth. When four donors were compared, the shared fraction of clonotypes was about 5% for naive CD4, approximately 3.5% for naive CD8, 2.3% for memory CD4, and roughly 0.4% for memory CD8. The small number of donors limited the genetic and exposure-history diversity represented.

The V end loses 5 bases and the J end loses 0 bases, and a stretch of 7 bases separates them. The CDR3 goes from the cysteine to the phenylalanine over 14 residues. Solely the CDR3 DNA is kept, with 42 bases framed from the first base. For CDR1 and CDR2, the germline V gene lists SGHVS and FQNEAQ. This clone was recorded a few times. Its antigen remains undetermined. No base quality information exists; no much larger clone differs at one position. Healthy HIV-negative adults with no recently reported acute infections or vaccinations were included as donors. Every donor was a Caucasian adult living in Nashville, Tennessee, USA. CD4+ T cells were enriched by magnetic negative selection, after which naive cells were positively selected on CD45RA and the negative fraction was taken as the memory subset. After blood collection by leukapheresis, PBMCs were isolated using Ficoll-Histopaque density gradient centrifugation and then cryopreserved in the vapor phase of liquid nitrogen. Analytical flow cytometry was used to check the purity and quantity of every magnetically sorted T cell population. Genomic DNA was isolated from every sorted fraction and measured by UV absorbance on a Nanodrop 2000c.

Using the deep immunoSEQ assay, multiplex PCR amplified TCR CDR3 regions from genomic DNA. For each cell subset, the extracted genomic DNA was distributed evenly across all wells of several immunoSEQ 96-well plates, and each plate served as one replicate. For sorted subsets, each replicate PCR was loaded with 150 to 250 ng genomic DNA, equivalent to approximately 27,000 T cell genomes. Purified libraries were quantified with a Qubit 3.0 fluorometer, sized on a Bioanalyzer 2100, and re-quantified with the KAPA Library Quantification kit. Every immunoSEQ 96-well plate was sequenced on a dedicated single-read 150-cycle Illumina NextSeq 550 flow cell. The source study handled its data this way. Because the immunoSEQ output included only junctional sequences and no quality scores, the filtering could not be the same as the filtering used for full-length reads. To assign V/J genes and CDR3, sequences were annotated against IMGT germline references using PyIR, a Python wrapper for IgBLAST v1.9. Any read was removed if the V/J assignment was weak (E-value above 1e-6), the CDR3 was missing, or the read contained stop codons, out-of-frame junctions, or ambiguous translated residues. V3J clonotypes were defined as sequences sharing an identical inferred V gene, J gene, and CDR3 amino acid sequence. Percentage overlap between repertoires was computed as shared unique clonotypes divided by the size of the smaller repertoire. Repertoire richness was assessed with RTK rarefaction, the Chao1 estimator, and Recon v2.1 estimates of unobserved clonotypes. Generation probabilities were computed with OLGA for all TCRbeta clonotypes obtained by the gDNA method from several donors. TCRdb's version of the immuneACCESS table is confined to in-frame rearrangements and falls short of the full clone set. An unresolved V gene accounts for under half of the shortfall where checked; the remainder is of unknown origin. The V and J calls and the clone size are those of that table, but D and trimming were determined from the DNA. This sample is represented by some 1 million clones; about 77% of them were singletons. Jointly, the top ten make up nearly 1.5% of the sample.

What was sequenced was memory CD4+ T cells sorted from blood. Read against the paper, the sample's cell subset or site label means: CD45RA-negative fraction. The rearrangement combines TRBV7-8 with TRBJ2-2, with no D gene named confidently. This receptor was obtained from a man in his late teens or twenties in good health. The DNA is as follows: TGTGCCAGCAGCGCCGGCGCGAACACCGGGGAGCTGTTTTTT. Its protein reads: CASSAGANTGELFF.